This is a list of T cell receptor beta chains from one sample in a study of regulatory T cells in long-lasting Graves disease. One entry per CDR3 protein results from TCRdb running MiXCR on the multiplex PCR reads. This table has a few hundred thousand distinct CDR3 sequences, about 20% appearing once. The material sequenced was peripheral blood mononuclear cells (PBMCs), taken when the disease was refractory, from a patient treated with antithyroid drugs. The receptor set was obtained from a female donor with Graves disease. Both conserved end residues are part of each CDR3. Each record gives: clone size, D gene, J gene, V gene, CDR3 protein, CDR3 DNA. D genes are given only for firm matches. The size of a clone is reported for some rows only, either as once, few or many, or as a class for expanded clones.

clone_size: NA
d_call: NA
j_call: TRBJ1-1
v_call: TRBV6-5
cdr3_aa: CASSYRMNTEAFF
cdr3_nt: TGTGCCAGCAGTTATCGTATGAACACTGAAGCTTTCTTT

clone_size: many
d_call: NA
j_call: TRBJ1-1
v_call: TRBV28
cdr3_aa: CASSFSGLVAEAFF
cdr3_nt: TGTGCCAGCAGTTTCTCAGGTCTCGTCGCTGAAGCTTTCTTT

clone_size: NA
d_call: NA
j_call: TRBJ2-1
v_call: TRBV24-1
cdr3_aa: CATSDFAEQFF
cdr3_nt: TGTGCCACCAGTGATTTCGCAGAGCAGTTCTTC

clone_size: NA
d_call: NA
j_call: TRBJ2-1
v_call: TRBV20-1
cdr3_aa: CSEAGRRNEQFF
cdr3_nt: TGCAGTGAGGCAGGGCGGAGGAATGAGCAGTTCTTC

clone_size: many
d_call: TRBD1
j_call: TRBJ1-1
v_call: TRBV28
cdr3_aa: CASSPRQGEAFF
cdr3_nt: TGTGCCAGCAGTCCGCGACAGGGTGAAGCTTTCTTT

clone_size: many
d_call: NA
j_call: TRBJ1-1
v_call: TRBV20-1
cdr3_aa: CSARETAEAFF
cdr3_nt: TGCAGTGCTAGGGAAACAGCTGAAGCTTTCTTT

clone_size: few
d_call: NA
j_call: TRBJ1-2
v_call: TRBV7-2
cdr3_aa: CASSLNSLNGYTF
cdr3_nt: TGTGCCAGCAGCTTAAACAGCCTCAATGGCTACACCTTC

clone_size: NA
d_call: TRBD1
j_call: TRBJ1-1
v_call: TRBV15
cdr3_aa: CATSRDRGTGGTEAFF
cdr3_nt: TGTGCCACCAGCAGAGATAGGGGGACAGGGGGGACTGAAGCTTTCTTT

clone_size: few
d_call: TRBD1
j_call: TRBJ1-1
v_call: TRBV7-9
cdr3_aa: CASSRNRGGQEAFF
cdr3_nt: TGTGCCAGCAGCCGGAACAGGGGCGGTCAGGAAGCTTTCTTT

clone_size: NA
d_call: NA
j_call: TRBJ2-7
v_call: TRBV3-1
cdr3_aa: CASSQSFVQEQYF
cdr3_nt: TGTGCCAGCAGCCAAAGTTTCGTCCAGGAGCAGTACTTC

clone_size: many
d_call: NA
j_call: TRBJ1-5
v_call: TRBV20-1
cdr3_aa: CSARGPGGGNQPQHF
cdr3_nt: TGCAGTGCTAGAGGGCCAGGCGGAGGCAATCAGCCCCAGCATTTT

clone_size: many
d_call: TRBD1
j_call: TRBJ2-3
v_call: TRBV20-1
cdr3_aa: CSAKTGGDTDTQYF
cdr3_nt: TGCAGTGCCAAGACAGGGGGGGACACAGATACGCAGTATTTT

clone_size: NA
d_call: NA
j_call: TRBJ1-3
v_call: TRBV28
cdr3_aa: CASSTPQGLRGNTIYF
cdr3_nt: TGTGCCAGCAGCACACCTCAGGGACTCAGGGGAAACACCATATATTTT

clone_size: few
d_call: TRBD1
j_call: TRBJ2-7
v_call: TRBV5-1
cdr3_aa: CASSRRPGQASSYEQYF
cdr3_nt: TGCGCCAGCAGTCGTCGCCCAGGACAGGCTTCCTCCTACGAGCAGTACTTC

clone_size: NA
d_call: NA
j_call: TRBJ2-7
v_call: TRBV7-9
cdr3_aa: CASSWDDTYEQYF
cdr3_nt: TGTGCCAGCAGCTGGGACGATACCTACGAGCAGTACTTC

clone_size: many
d_call: NA
j_call: TRBJ2-5
v_call: TRBV12-3/TRBV12-4
cdr3_aa: CASSLRGGMETQYF
cdr3_nt: TGTGCCAGCAGTTTAAGGGGTGGGATGGAGACCCAGTACTTC

clone_size: once
d_call: NA
j_call: TRBJ1-2
v_call: TRBV6-1
cdr3_aa: CASQRPGNYGYTF
cdr3_nt: TGTGCCAGTCAGAGACCAGGGAACTATGGCTACACCTTC

clone_size: few
d_call: NA
j_call: TRBJ2-7
v_call: TRBV27
cdr3_aa: CASKQEGKNEQYF
cdr3_nt: TGTGCCAGCAAACAGGAGGGGAAGAACGAGCAGTACTTC

clone_size: few
d_call: TRBD2
j_call: TRBJ2-7
v_call: TRBV6-9
cdr3_aa: CASSYEPSGRDSEQYF
cdr3_nt: TGTGCCAGCAGTTACGAGCCTAGCGGGAGAGATAGCGAGCAGTACTTC

clone_size: NA
d_call: NA
j_call: TRBJ2-5
v_call: TRBV10-3
cdr3_aa: CAISESPWETQYF
cdr3_nt: TGTGCCATCAGTGAGTCTCCATGGGAGACCCAGTACTTC

clone_size: few
d_call: NA
j_call: TRBJ2-7
v_call: TRBV18
cdr3_aa: CASSGGGAYEQYF
cdr3_nt: TGTGCCAGCTCCGGGGGCGGGGCCTACGAGCAGTACTTC

clone_size: NA
d_call: TRBD2
j_call: TRBJ2-5
v_call: TRBV18
cdr3_aa: CASSPSSSLAGVGETQYF
cdr3_nt: TGTGCCAGCTCACCGTCATCGAGCCTAGCGGGAGTCGGGGAGACCCAGTACTTC

clone_size: NA
d_call: NA
j_call: TRBJ2-2
v_call: TRBV11-3
cdr3_aa: CASSLENSGELFF
cdr3_nt: TGTGCCAGCAGCTTAGAAAATTCCGGGGAGCTGTTTTTT

clone_size: NA
d_call: TRBD1
j_call: TRBJ1-1
v_call: TRBV19
cdr3_aa: CAAQRAGGIMRTEAFF
cdr3_nt: TGTGCCGCTCAAAGGGCAGGGGGCATTATGCGCACTGAAGCTTTCTTT

clone_size: many
d_call: TRBD2
j_call: TRBJ2-4
v_call: TRBV12-3/TRBV12-4
cdr3_aa: CASSLAGGPKNIQYF
cdr3_nt: TGTGCCAGCAGTTTAGCGGGAGGGCCCAAAAACATTCAGTACTTC

clone_size: many
d_call: NA
j_call: TRBJ2-7
v_call: TRBV29-1
cdr3_aa: CSVEGQPGNEQYF
cdr3_nt: TGCAGCGTCGAGGGACAACCCGGGAACGAGCAGTACTTC

clone_size: few
d_call: NA
j_call: TRBJ1-6
v_call: TRBV2
cdr3_aa: CASSPASWSLHF
cdr3_nt: TGTGCCAGCAGTCCTGCCTCCTGGTCCCTCCACTTT

clone_size: NA
d_call: NA
j_call: TRBJ2-2
v_call: TRBV30
cdr3_aa: CARRRPGTGELFF
cdr3_nt: TGTGCCCGACGAAGGCCTGGCACCGGGGAGCTGTTTTTT

clone_size: NA
d_call: NA
j_call: TRBJ1-2
v_call: TRBV27
cdr3_aa: CASSGIDADSLNYGYTF
cdr3_nt: TGTGCCAGCAGTGGGATCGATGCGGACAGCCTGAACTATGGCTACACCTTC

clone_size: NA
d_call: NA
j_call: TRBJ1-5
v_call: TRBV5-1
cdr3_aa: CASSPGTGGHQPQHF
cdr3_nt: TGCGCCAGCAGCCCCGGGACGGGGGGCCATCAGCCCCAGCATTTT

clone_size: few
d_call: NA
j_call: TRBJ1-1
v_call: TRBV7-2
cdr3_aa: CASSPGGMRNTEAFF
cdr3_nt: TGTGCCAGCAGCCCGGGGGGTATGCGGAACACTGAAGCTTTCTTT

clone_size: many
d_call: NA
j_call: TRBJ1-1
v_call: TRBV5-1
cdr3_aa: CASSLSQGSTEAFF
cdr3_nt: TGCGCCAGCAGCTTGTCGCAGGGGAGCACTGAAGCTTTCTTT

clone_size: many
d_call: TRBD2
j_call: TRBJ2-7
v_call: TRBV20-1
cdr3_aa: CSARRASGRPYEQYF
cdr3_nt: TGCAGTGCTAGACGAGCTAGCGGGAGGCCCTACGAGCAGTACTTC

clone_size: NA
d_call: NA
j_call: TRBJ1-1
v_call: TRBV19
cdr3_aa: CASSIKAGSNTEAFF
cdr3_nt: TGTGCCAGTAGTATTAAGGCAGGGTCGAACACTGAAGCTTTCTTT

clone_size: many
d_call: TRBD1
j_call: TRBJ1-2
v_call: TRBV12-3/TRBV12-4
cdr3_aa: CASRPTGASSGYTF
cdr3_nt: TGTGCCAGCAGACCGACAGGGGCCTCTTCTGGCTACACCTTC

clone_size: NA
d_call: NA
j_call: TRBJ2-6
v_call: TRBV7-9
cdr3_aa: CASSPPLRFSGANVLTF
cdr3_nt: TGTGCCAGCAGCCCCCCCCTTCGGTTCTCTGGGGCCAACGTCCTGACTTTC

clone_size: NA
d_call: NA
j_call: TRBJ1-5
v_call: TRBV12-3/TRBV12-4
cdr3_aa: CASSFWVGDQPQHF
cdr3_nt: TGTGCCAGCAGTTTTTGGGTTGGGGATCAGCCCCAGCATTTT

clone_size: many
d_call: NA
j_call: TRBJ1-5
v_call: TRBV2
cdr3_aa: CASTVGKNSNQPQHF
cdr3_nt: TGTGCCAGCACCGTCGGGAAGAATAGCAATCAGCCCCAGCATTTT

clone_size: many
d_call: TRBD1
j_call: TRBJ2-1
v_call: TRBV6-1
cdr3_aa: CASTTGTAYNEQFF
cdr3_nt: TGTGCCAGCACTACCGGGACAGCGTACAATGAGCAGTTCTTC

clone_size: few
d_call: NA
j_call: TRBJ2-5
v_call: TRBV5-4
cdr3_aa: CASSSSLQGHRVTQYF
cdr3_nt: TGTGCCAGCAGTTCGTCCCTCCAGGGACATCGGGTGACCCAGTACTTC

clone_size: few
d_call: TRBD1
j_call: TRBJ1-1
v_call: TRBV6-1
cdr3_aa: CAITAGGRTEAFF
cdr3_nt: TGTGCCATTACAGCAGGGGGACGGACTGAAGCTTTCTTT

clone_size: many
d_call: NA
j_call: TRBJ1-1
v_call: TRBV6-1
cdr3_aa: CASTRTENTEAFF
cdr3_nt: TGTGCCAGCACCCGGACAGAGAACACTGAAGCTTTCTTT